This T cell receptor beta chain emerged from a study of T cell changes during pregnancy in multiple sclerosis. Only in-frame clones appear in the TCRdb table, and some are missing; sequencing was by immunoSEQ multiplex PCR. The sample shows about 68,000 clones, over 75% of them seen only once. J gave up 4 bases and V 5 bases, and 7 bases lay outside the gene matches. The CDR3 loop spans 14 amino acids. The V gene's germline CDR1 is SEHNR and CDR2 FQNEAQ (reference sequence). This chain connects TRBV7-9 to TRBJ2-5; 7 nucleotides agree with TRBD2. This receptor was taken from a female donor with multiple sclerosis, enrolled in a pregnancy study. Sequencing was performed on peripheral blood, taken in the third trimester of pregnancy. The CDR3 sequence: CASSGFGEGETQYF. The CDR3 nucleotides are TGTGCCAGCAGCGGTTTTGGGGAGGGAGAGACCCAGTACTTC.